This T cell receptor beta chain came from a study of blood T cell repertoires in COVID-19. Across the whole study: Material from acute and convalescent COVID-19 was sourced from the United States, Italy and Spain. In each case, the material was cDNA or gDNA derived from T cells, B-cell-depleted T cells, or PBMCs.

The J segment lost 5 bases and the V segment lost 5 bases, leaving 6 bases of the junction unmatched. CDR1 MGHDK and CDR2 SYGVNS come from the germline V gene. The CDR3 spans 14 residues. Methods used by the authors: Reference gene primer amplification yielded estimated nucleated cell counts. Sequenced by immunoSEQ multiplex PCR; TCRdb stores in-frame clones only, minus some. The DNA gave D and trimming, while V, J and clone size come from that table. Of about 190,000 clones in the sample, 80% were seen once. This sequence joins TRBV25-1 and TRBJ2-5, with TRBD1 matching 9 bases. Sequencing was performed on peripheral blood. This clonotype originated in a man in his 60s with acute or convalescent COVID-19. DNA of the CDR3: TGTGCCAGCAGTAACAGGGGGCATGGGGAGACCCAGTACTTC. It codes for CASSNRGHGETQYF.